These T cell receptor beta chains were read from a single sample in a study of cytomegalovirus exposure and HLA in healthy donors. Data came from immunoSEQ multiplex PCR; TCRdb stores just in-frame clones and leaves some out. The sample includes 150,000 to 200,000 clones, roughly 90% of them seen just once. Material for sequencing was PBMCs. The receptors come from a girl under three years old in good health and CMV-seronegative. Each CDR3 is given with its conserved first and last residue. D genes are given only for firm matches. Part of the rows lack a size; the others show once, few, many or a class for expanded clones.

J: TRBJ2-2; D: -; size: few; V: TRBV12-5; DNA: TGTGCTAGTGGTTTGGTGCAGGGGTCGTCCGGGGAGCTGTTTTTT; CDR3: CASGLVQGSSGELFF
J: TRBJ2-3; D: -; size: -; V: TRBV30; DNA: TGTGCCTGTCCCGGCCGGGTAGATACGCAGTATTTT; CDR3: CACPGRVDTQYF
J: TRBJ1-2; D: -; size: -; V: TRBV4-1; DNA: TGCGCCAGCAGCCAAAGAGGGGACATTTATGGCTACACCTTC; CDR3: CASSQRGDIYGYTF
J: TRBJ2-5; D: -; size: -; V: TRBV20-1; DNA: TGCAGCGTGGGAGGAGAGACCCAGTACTTC; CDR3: CSVGGETQYF
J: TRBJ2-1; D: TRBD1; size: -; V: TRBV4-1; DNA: TGCGCCAGCAGCCAAGGGACAGGGTCCCCTACCAATGAGCAGTTCTTC; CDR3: CASSQGTGSPTNEQFF
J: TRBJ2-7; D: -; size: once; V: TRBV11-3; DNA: TGTGCCAGCAGCTTAGGAGGGCCCTCCTACGAGCAGTACTTC; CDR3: CASSLGGPSYEQYF
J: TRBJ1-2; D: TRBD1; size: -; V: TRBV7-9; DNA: TGTGCCAGCAGCTCCCGGGACAGCAACTATGGCTACACCTTC; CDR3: CASSSRDSNYGYTF
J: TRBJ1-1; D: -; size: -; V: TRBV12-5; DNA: TGTGCTAGTCAGGGGACCCGAACTGAAGCTTTCTTT; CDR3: CASQGTRTEAFF
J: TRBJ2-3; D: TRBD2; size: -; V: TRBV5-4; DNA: TGTGCCAGCAGCATAAAGCGGGAGCAGAACACAGATACGCAGTATTTT; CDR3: CASSIKREQNTDTQYF
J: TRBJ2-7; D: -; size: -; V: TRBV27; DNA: TGTGCCAGCGGGGGGCTAGCGGCCTACGAGCAGTACTTC; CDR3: CASGGLAAYEQYF
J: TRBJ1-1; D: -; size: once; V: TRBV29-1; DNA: TGCAGCGTTGAGAACGCACAAATGAACACTGAAGCTTTCTTT; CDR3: CSVENAQMNTEAFF
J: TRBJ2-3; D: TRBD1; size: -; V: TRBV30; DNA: TGTGCCTGGAGTGGAGGGGGCCATACGCAGTATTTT; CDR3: CAWSGGGHTQYF
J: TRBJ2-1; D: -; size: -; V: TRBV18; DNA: TGTGCCAGCTCACTGCGACTACTGGGGATCACCTACAATGAGCAGTTCTTC; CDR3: CASSLRLLGITYNEQFF
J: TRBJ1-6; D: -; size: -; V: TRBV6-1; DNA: TGTGCCAGCAGTGACCAACCTCCCGGGACATCGAGTTCACCCCTCCACTTT; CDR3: CASSDQPPGTSSSPLHF
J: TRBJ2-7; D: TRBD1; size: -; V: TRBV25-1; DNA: TGTGCCAGCAGTGAAGACTATCGGACAGGGAAAGCCTACGAGCAGTACTTC; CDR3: CASSEDYRTGKAYEQYF
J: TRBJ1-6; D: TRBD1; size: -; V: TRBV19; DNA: TGTGCCAGTAGTACTTACCGGGACAGAACAGCACCCCTCCACTTT; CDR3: CASSTYRDRTAPLHF
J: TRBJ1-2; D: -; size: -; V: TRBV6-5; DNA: TGTGCCAGCAGTTACGGCCAGGGGAAAGGCTACACCTTC; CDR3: CASSYGQGKGYTF
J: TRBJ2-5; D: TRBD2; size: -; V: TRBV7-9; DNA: TGTGCCAGCAGCTCGTGGGGCGCGGGAGGGTACCAAGAGACCCAGTACTTC; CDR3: CASSSWGAGGYQETQYF
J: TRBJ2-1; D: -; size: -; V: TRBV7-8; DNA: TGTGCCAGCAGCGGCGAAGGAGGTCCCGTGGAGCAGTTCTTC; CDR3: CASSGEGGPVEQFF
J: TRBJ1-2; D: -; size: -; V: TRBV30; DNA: TGTGCCTGGAGTGTACTCGTCAGTTTTGGGGCGCGAGGCTACACCTTC; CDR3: CAWSVLVSFGARGYTF
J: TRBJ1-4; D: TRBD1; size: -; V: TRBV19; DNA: TGTGCCAGTAGAGACAGGGGGGATGAAAAACTGTTTTTT; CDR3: CASRDRGDEKLFF
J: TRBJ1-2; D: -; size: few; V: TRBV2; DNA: TGTGCCAGCAGTGGGGGGCTTAACTATGGCTACACCTTC; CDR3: CASSGGLNYGYTF
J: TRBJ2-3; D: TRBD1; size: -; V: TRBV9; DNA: TGTGCCAGCAGCGCCGGGACAGGGTACACAGATACGCAGTATTTT; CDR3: CASSAGTGYTDTQYF
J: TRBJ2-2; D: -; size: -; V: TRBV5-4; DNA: TGTGCCAGCAGCTCCCGAACCACCGGGGAGCTGTTTTTT; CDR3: CASSSRTTGELFF
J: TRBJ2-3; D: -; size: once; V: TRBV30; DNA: TGTGCCTGGAGTGGCACCCAGGCAGCCACAGATACGCAGTATTTT; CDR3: CAWSGTQAATDTQYF
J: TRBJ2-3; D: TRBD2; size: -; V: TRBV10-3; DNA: TGTGCCATCAGCCCAGCGGGGCGGGATACGCAGTATTTT; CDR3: CAISPAGRDTQYF
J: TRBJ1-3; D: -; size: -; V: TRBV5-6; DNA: TGTGCCAGCAGCTTGGTGCGGTTTGGAAACACCATATATTTT; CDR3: CASSLVRFGNTIYF
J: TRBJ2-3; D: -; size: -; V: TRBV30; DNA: TGTGCCTGGAGCTCTCTCTACAGCACAGATACGCAGTATTTT; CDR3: CAWSSLYSTDTQYF
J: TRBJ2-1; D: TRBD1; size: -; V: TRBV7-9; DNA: TGTGCCAGCAGCCCCTACAGGGGGCAGGCTAGGAATGAGCAGTTCTTC; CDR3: CASSPYRGQARNEQFF
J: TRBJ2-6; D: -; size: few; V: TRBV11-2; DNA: TGTGCCAGCAGCTTAGAAGGGGGGGCACTCTCTGGGGCCAACGTCCTGACTTTC; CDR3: CASSLEGGALSGANVLTF
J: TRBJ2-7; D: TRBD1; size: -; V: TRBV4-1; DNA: TGCGCCAGCAGCCAGGGGACAGTTGGGAGCGAGCAGTACTTC; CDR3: CASSQGTVGSEQYF
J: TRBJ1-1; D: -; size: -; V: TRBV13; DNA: TGTGCCAGCAGCCCGGGACACCAGACCACTGAAGCTTTCTTT; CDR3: CASSPGHQTTEAFF
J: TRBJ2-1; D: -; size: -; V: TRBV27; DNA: TGTGCCAGCAGTTATCCCCCCCCGAATGAGCAGTTCTTC; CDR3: CASSYPPPNEQFF
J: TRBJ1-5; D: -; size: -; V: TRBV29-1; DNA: TGCAGCGTTGTATTACAGGGATTTGGCAATCAGCCCCAGCATTTT; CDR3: CSVVLQGFGNQPQHF
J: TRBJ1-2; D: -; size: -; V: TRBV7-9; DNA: TGTTCCAGCAGCTCCACGGGACTTGGCTACACCTTC; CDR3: CSSSSTGLGYTF
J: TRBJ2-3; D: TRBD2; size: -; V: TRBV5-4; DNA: TGTGCCAGCAGCGCCTCCCCAACGGGGGGGCTCACAGATACGCAGTATTTT; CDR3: CASSASPTGGLTDTQYF